This T cell receptor (beta chain) was sequenced during a study of OX40 agonist ivuxolimab in advanced cancers. Study at large: Six ivuxolimab dose levels, 0.01 to 10 mg/kg, were given intravenously every 2 weeks.

Some clones are missing from TCRdb's copy, which holds only in-frame ones; the method was immunoSEQ multiplex PCR. The sample includes tens of thousands of clones, around 86% of them seen just once. The input for sequencing was CD4+ or CD8+ T cells sorted from blood, taken in a trial of the OX40 agonist ivuxolimab. The receptor was derived from an adult with an advanced solid tumor such as melanoma, head and neck, liver or kidney cancer.

The CDR3 region has the DNA TGTGCCAGCAGCTATCGAGGGTCCACAGATACGCAGTATTTT. Translation gives CASSYRGSTDTQYF. The rearrangement joins TRBV7-2 to TRBJ2-3; tentative D call: TRBD2 (5 bases). V lost 4 bases to trimming and J lost 2 bases, with 10 bases between them. The CDR3 consists of 14 residues. The germline CDR1 and CDR2 sequences are SGHTA and FQGNSA.